The 26 T cell receptor beta chains given below trace back to one sample, sequenced in a study of T cells in Graves' hyperthyroidism and ophthalmopathy (dated by TCRdb to between 2018 and 2021). Library method: multiplex PCR. The sample was run on an Illumina HiSeq 2000. The TCR beta CDR3 regions were amplified from the RNA transcripts. A first-round RT-PCR of the TCR CDR3 used the HTBI primer set with the Qiagen OneStep RT-PCR kit. TCRdb trimmed public reads at Q25 via fastp, called clones via MiXCR and kept in-frame beta chains. Each entry is one CDR3 protein sequence, shown with its most common DNA and genes. This sample comprises some 600,000 distinct CDR3 sequences, approximately 15% of them detected only once. The leading ten clones occupy 5.8% of the sample. Sequenced sample: blood. These receptors originate from a woman between 25 and 40 years old with Graves' hyperthyroidism that later progressed to Graves' ophthalmopathy.

This clonotype was recorded at least ten times. The J gene is TRBJ1-2, the V gene TRBV11-2; the D gene is possibly TRBD1 (5 bases). The germline V gene has CDR1 SGHAT and CDR2 FQNNGV. Trimming cost V 4 bases and J 7 bases, with 16 bases left between them. The CDR3 runs to 14 residues. The CDR3 is CASSSGDEVSGYTF. The CDR3 DNA reads as TGTGCCAGCAGCTCTGGGGACGAGGTCTCTGGCTACACCTTC.

Ten or more counts support this clonotype. The rearrangement joins TRBV19 to TRBJ1-1; 7 nucleotides agree with TRBD1. Trimming cost V 7 bases and J 6 bases; bases outside gene matches: 11. The CDR3 has 14 residues. From germline, CDR1 is LNHDA and CDR2 SQIVND (reference sequence). CDR3 DNA sequence: TGTGCCAGTATACAGGGACAGCTAGTTTCTGAAGCTTTCTTT. Translated, it gives CASIQGQLVSEAFF.

The genes are TRBV5-1 and TRBJ1-3; D unclear. Germline V gene lookup returns CDR1 SGHRS and CDR2 YFSETQ. CDR3 size: 16 residues. Trimming took off 4 bases at V and 4 bases at J, with 18 bases between the two ends. The chain's CDR3 is CASSHPGLEEGNTIYF. In DNA, the CDR3 is TGCGCCAGCAGCCATCCCGGACTAGAAGAGGGAAACACCATATATTTT. The complete variable domain, with remaining parts taken from reference TRBV5-1 and TRBJ1-3, reads KAGVTQTPRYLIKTRGQQVTLSCSPISGHRSVSWYQQTPGQGLQFLFEYFSETQRNKGNFPGRFSGRQFSNSRSEMNVSTLELGDSALYLCASSHPGLEEGNTIYFGEGSWLTVV.

This clonotype came up many times. V gene TRBV7-8 combines with J gene TRBJ2-1; 8 bases fit TRBD2. The CDR3 contains 16 residues. The V and J ends lost 0 bases and 4 bases, in that order; junction bases with no gene match: 5. In germline, CDR1 is SGHVS, CDR2 FQNEAQ. CDR3 residues: CASSLAPAGVYNEQFF. The CDR3 DNA follows: TGTGCCAGCAGCTTAGCTCCAGCGGGAGTGTACAATGAGCAGTTCTTC. The full variable domain, its missing parts supplied by reference TRBV7-8 and TRBJ2-1, is GAGVSQSPRYKVAKRGQDVALRCDPISGHVSLFWYQQALGQGPEFLTYFQNEAQLDKSGLPSDRFFAERPEGSVSTLKIQRTQQEDSAVYLCASSLAPAGVYNEQFFGPGTRLTVL.

There are many counts of this clonotype. The V call is TRBV20-1, the J call TRBJ2-7, with D perhaps matching TRBD1 or TRBD2 (5 bases each). Trimming shortened V by 3 bases and J by 4 bases, and 10 bases separated the two germline ends. Looked up from germline, CDR1 is DFQATT and CDR2 is SNEGSKA (reference sequence). The CDR3 runs to 12 residues. In DNA form, the CDR3 reads TGCAGTGCTAGCGGATGGGGGTACGAGCAGTACTTC. Its protein product is CSASGWGYEQYF.

This clonotype has a count of ten or more. The V call is TRBV30, the J call TRBJ2-1; D gene unclear. V was shortened by 0 bases and J by 6 bases, with 6 bases between the two germline ends. In germline, CDR1 is GTSNPN, CDR2 SVGIG (reference sequence). The CDR3 is made up of 12 amino acids. The CDR3 loop reads CAWSVASNEQFF. The DNA of the CDR3 is TGTGCCTGGAGTGTGGCTAGCAATGAGCAGTTCTTC.

The chain couples TRBV20-1 to TRBJ2-1; TRBD1 matches at 8 bases. V lost 4 bases to trimming and J lost 1 base; unmatched junction nucleotides: 9. Germline values: CDR1 DFQATT, CDR2 SNEGSKA (reference sequence). The CDR3 is 16 amino acids. The CDR3 protein is CSAISIRGLSYNEQFF. CDR3 in DNA: TGCAGTGCTATATCAATCAGGGGGCTTTCCTACAATGAGCAGTTCTTC.

In its sample, this clonotype was seen many times. The J gene is TRBJ2-7, the V gene TRBV28; 7 bases align to TRBD2. The germline gives CDR1 MDHEN, CDR2 SYDVKM. J lost 0 bases, V lost 2 bases, and 4 bases had no gene match. The CDR3 has 15 amino acids. The CDR3 nucleotides read TGTGCCAGCAGTTTAGCGGGAGCTAGCTCCTACGAGCAGTACTTC. Amino acids: CASSLAGASSYEQYF.

This clonotype showed up many times. This chain joins TRBV6-2 or TRBV6-3 and TRBJ1-2; D remains ambiguous. The CDR3 is 12 residues long. The germline gives CDR1 MNHEY, CDR2 SVGEGT. Trimming left V 2 bases short and J 8 bases short, with 9 bases between. The CDR3 spells CASSYQEEGYTF. CDR3 coding DNA: TGTGCCAGCAGTTACCAAGAGGAAGGCTACACCTTC.

This clonotype was recorded many times. The rearrangement uses TRBV19 and TRBJ2-1; TRBD1 or TRBD2 may be the D gene (6 bases each). This CDR3 is built from 16 residues. Germline V lookup: CDR1 LNHDA, CDR2 SQIVND (reference sequence). V dropped 5 bases and J dropped 3 bases, with 17 bases sitting between them. For the CDR3, the DNA is TGTGCCAGTAGTCCTCGTGGGGGGCTAAGCTACAATGAGCAGTTCTTC. Its translation: CASSPRGGLSYNEQFF. Combining the CDR3 with reference TRBV19 and TRBJ2-1 gives the whole variable domain DGGITQSPKYLFRKEGQNVTLSCEQNLNHDAMYWYRQDPGQGLRLIYYSQIVNDFQKGDIAEGYSVSREKKESFPLTVTSAQKNPTAFYLCASSPRGGLSYNEQFFGPGTRLTVL.

This clonotype was found many times. The rearrangement links TRBV3-1 to TRBJ1-2; D might be TRBD1 (5 bases). Trimming shortened V by 0 bases and J by 5 bases, and 13 bases separated the two germline ends. The CDR3 runs to 15 residues. Germline assignment: CDR1 LGHDT and CDR2 YNNKEL (reference sequence). The CDR3 nucleotides are TGTGCCAGCAGCCAAGATCTTGGGGACCCTTATGGCTACACCTTC. Encoded protein: CASSQDLGDPYGYTF.

The V gene is TRBV9, the J gene TRBJ2-4; TRBD2 agrees at 7 bases. The CDR3 sequence is 16 residues long. With V trimmed by 0 bases and J by 3 bases, 6 bases remained unmatched. Looked up from germline, CDR1 is SGDLS and CDR2 is YYNGEE. In DNA form, the CDR3 reads TGTGCCAGCAGCGTAGATATCAGGGAGGGCAAAAACATTCAGTACTTC. It encodes CASSVDIREGKNIQYF. The variable domain in full, completed from reference TRBV9 and TRBJ2-4, reads DSGVTQTPKHLITATGQRVTLRCSPRSGDLSVYWYQQSLDQGLQFLIQYYNGEERAKGNILERFSAQQFPDLHSELNLSSLELGDSALYFCASSVDIREGKNIQYFGAGTRLSVL.

This clonotype showed up just a few times. A single base separates this from a much larger clone, so it may be a read error. The chain is built from TRBV6-5 and TRBJ2-7, with D unclear. Trimming stripped 0 bases from V and 3 bases from J, with 9 bases between. The CDR3 spans 14 residues. Germline lookup yields CDR1 MNHEY and CDR2 SVGAGI. CDR3 residues: CASSYSPLNYEQYF. The CDR3 bases are TGTGCCAGCAGTTACTCGCCCCTTAACTACGAGCAGTACTTC.

The table lists this clonotype with many counts. The chain joins TRBV6-1 to TRBJ1-4; possible D gene TRBD1, 5 bases. This CDR3 is 14 amino acids long. V lost 5 bases and J lost 0, with 7 bases in between. Per germline, CDR1 MNHNS and CDR2 SASEGT. The CDR3 nucleotides are TGTGCCAGCAGTCAGACAGCAACTAATGAAAAACTGTTTTTT. This sequence encodes CASSQTATNEKLFF.

This clonotype was seen many times. This chain connects TRBV7-2 to TRBJ1-5; no reliable D call. CDR1 is SGHTA, CDR2 FQGNSA, per germline. V was pared by 1 base and J by 0 bases, with 10 bases between. The length of the CDR3 is 16 residues. The CDR3 DNA follows: TGTGCCAGCAGCTTAGGGGCCCGGGATAGCAATCAGCCCCAGCATTTT. Translation: CASSLGARDSNQPQHF.

Concerning this clonotype: The CDR3 end shows no conserved phenylalanine or tryptophan, and so a read error is likely. Because the CDR3's place on the DNA is in doubt, the DNA is left out and the CDR3 is given as listed by TCRdb. The chain combines TRBV9 with TRBJ1-1; the D call TRBD1 from the table was never checked on the DNA. Germline lookup yields CDR1 SGDLS and CDR2 YYNGEE. The CDR3 length is 14 residues, termini included. This CDR3 is CASGLGGVNTEACL.

This clonotype showed up many times. The J gene is TRBJ2-7, the V gene TRBV14, with TRBD2 as a possible D gene (6 bases). There are 16 residues in the CDR3. CDR1 and CDR2 from the germline V gene are SGHDN and FVKESK. The V end was cut by 5 bases, the J end by 7 bases, with 24 bases between. CDR3 in DNA: TGTGCCAGCAGCGTCGTTCCGGTAGCGTCCGGAGGGGAGCAGTACTTC. Its translation: CASSVVPVASGGEQYF.

This clonotype was counted many times. The chain combines TRBV7-2 with TRBJ1-1; D might be TRBD1 (5 bases). V was cut by 1 base and J by 5 bases, with 11 bases left in between. This CDR3 spans 14 amino acids. The V gene's germline CDR1 is SGHTA and CDR2 FQGNSA. The CDR3 DNA is TGTGCCAGCAGCTTAGACCTCTGGGGGACTGAAGCTTTCTTT. As protein: CASSLDLWGTEAFF.

This sequence joins TRBV7-8 and TRBJ2-1; TRBD2 matches at 15 bases. Germline V CDR1 and CDR2: SGHVS, FQNEAQ. V lost 5 bases and J lost 0; bases outside the gene matches: 8. The CDR3 totals 19 residues. The CDR3 spells CASSPGLAGGGYSYNEQFF. CDR3 bases: TGTGCCAGCAGCCCGGGACTAGCGGGAGGCGGGTACTCCTACAATGAGCAGTTCTTC.

This clonotype was observed at least ten times. This chain connects TRBV27 to TRBJ2-5, with D perhaps TRBD2 (6 bases). The CDR3 is 13 amino acids. V lost 4 bases to trimming and J lost 3 bases, with 9 bases between them. Germline values: CDR1 MNHEY, CDR2 SMNVEV (reference sequence). Here the CDR3 DNA reads TGTGCCAGCAGTTCTGCGGGAAAAGAGACCCAGTACTTC. Protein sequence: CASSSAGKETQYF.

CDR3 protein: CASSEAQASNEKLFF. CDR3 nucleotide sequence: TGTGCCAGCAGTGAAGCCCAAGCATCAAATGAAAAACTGTTTTTT. The rearrangement uses TRBV2 and TRBJ1-4; D unclear. Per germline, CDR1 SNHLY and CDR2 FYNNEI. This CDR3 is 15 amino acids long. Between the trimmed V and J ends, which lost 0 bases and 5 bases, there was a span of 10 bases.

There are a few counts of this clonotype. The rearrangement uses TRBV7-2 and TRBJ2-7, with D unresolved. V was cut by 5 bases and J by 2 bases, with 10 bases left in between. CDR1 SGHTA and CDR2 FQGNSA come from the germline V gene. This CDR3 comprises 13 residues. The CDR3 bases are TGTGCCAGCAGCCCCTCCCTGGCCTACGAGCAGTACTTC. It encodes CASSPSLAYEQYF.

Ten or more counts support this clonotype. The rearrangement uses TRBV18 and TRBJ1-5, with D uncertain. The CDR3 sequence is 15 residues long. Germline V gene lookup returns CDR1 KGHSH and CDR2 LQKENI. Trimming removed 9 bases at V and 7 bases at J, with 22 bases between. The CDR3 loop reads CASSVEDLEGQPQHF. The CDR3 DNA is TGTGCCAGTTCCGTCGAGGACCTGGAGGGACAGCCCCAGCATTTT.

This clonotype has a handful of counts. V usage is TRBV9 and J usage is TRBJ2-1, with TRBD1 matching over 8 bases. The V gene's germline CDR1 is SGDLS and CDR2 YYNGEE. Germline trimming cut 4 bases from V and 12 bases from J; bases unmatched to any gene: 6. The CDR3 consists of 12 residues. The chain's CDR3 is CASSRTGRRQFF. Written as DNA, the CDR3 is TGTGCCAGCAGCCGGACAGGGAGACGGCAGTTCTTC.

This clonotype was observed many times. The chain combines TRBV6-1 with TRBJ1-2; perhaps TRBD1 as D (5 bases). The CDR3 sequence is 15 residues long. From germline, CDR1 is MNHNS and CDR2 SASEGT. The ends were cut back, 2 bases at V and 2 bases at J, with 12 bases in the middle. Here the CDR3 DNA reads TGTGCCAGCAGTGAACTGCGGGGGTTGAACTATGGCTACACCTTC. It translates to CASSELRGLNYGYTF.

This clonotype was seen a few times. V and J are TRBV19 and TRBJ1-1; 8 bases are a match to TRBD1. The germline V gene has CDR1 LNHDA and CDR2 SQIVND (reference sequence). The CDR3 is made up of 12 amino acids. Trimming cost V 11 bases and J 4 bases; bases outside gene matches: 6. DNA for the CDR3: TGTGCCGCGCGGACAGGGTTCACTGAAGCTTTCTTT. This codes for CAARTGFTEAFF.